This TCR beta chain was captured by sequencing in a study of blood T cell repertoires in COVID-19. Looking at the study overall: COVID-19 samples from acute and convalescent phases originated in the United States, Italy and Spain. In each case, the material was cDNA or gDNA derived from T cells, B-cell-depleted T cells, or PBMCs.

The V gene lost 1 base and the J gene lost 8 bases, with 11 bases spanning the gap. The CDR3 is 13 residues long. This clone occurred once. The authors' processing: Amplification of reference gene primers provided the estimated nucleated cell counts. Profiled with immunoSEQ multiplex PCR; TCRdb holds only in-frame clones, not every one. That table is the source of V, J and clone size, and D and trimming were worked out from the DNA. The sample holds approximately 230,000 clones, 88% seen once. This chain connects TRBV12-3 or TRBV12-4 to TRBJ1-2; tentative D call: TRBD1 (5 bases). The specimen sequenced was peripheral blood. The receptor comes from a man aged 80 or over with acute or convalescent COVID-19. In DNA form, the CDR3 reads TGTGCCAGCAGTTTAGATCAGGGTCTCGGCTACACCTTC. Translating it yields CASSLDQGLGYTF.